This T cell receptor beta chain was captured by sequencing in a study of response to subunit inactivated influenza vaccine. TCRdb called the RT-PCR reads again in MiXCR, with one record for every CDR3 protein. Of some 500,000 distinct CDR3 sequences detected, about 17% appear once; the ten largest clones hold less than 4%. With regard to this clonotype: What it binds is unknown.

Germline CDR1 is SGHDT and CDR2 is YYEEEE. V gave up 1 base and J gave up 5 bases; unmatched junction bases: 8. The CDR3 is 15 amino acids. Points from the study as a whole: The authors offered the suggestion that each seasonal influenza vaccination recruits few new T cells.

This TCR derives from a man between 45 and 75 years old who received an inactivated influenza vaccine. Sequenced material: CD4+ T cells sorted from PBMCs, taken less than 30 months after vaccination. V gene TRBV5-6 combines with J gene TRBJ1-1, with 7 bases matching TRBD1. The CDR3 loop reads CASSLLDRLSTEAFF. In nucleotides, the CDR3 is TGTGCCAGCAGCTTGCTGGACAGGCTAAGTACTGAAGCTTTCTTT. Looking up the rest from reference TRBV5-6 and TRBJ1-1 gives the full variable domain: DAGVTQSPTHLIKTRGQQVTLRCSPKSGHDTVSWYQQALGQGPQFIFQYYEEEERQRGNFPDRFSGHQFPNYSSELNVNALLLGDSALYLCASSLLDRLSTEAFFGQGTRLTVV.